These T cell receptor beta chains were read from a single sample in a study of cytomegalovirus exposure and HLA in healthy donors. The method was immunoSEQ multiplex PCR; TCRdb's version includes in-frame clones alone and lacks a portion of them. The profile shows 90,000 or so clones, roughly 97% of them singletons. The specimen sequenced was PBMCs. These TCRs come from a young man in good health and CMV-seronegative. Each CDR3 is given with its conserved first and last residue. Each record gives: D gene, clone size, J gene, V gene, CDR3 length, CDR3 protein, CDR3 DNA. D genes are given only for firm matches. The size field is filled for only some rows; it gives once, few, many or a size class.

.,.,TRBJ2-7,TRBV27,17,CASMGHTWGRDSYEQYF,TGTGCCAGCATGGGGCATACTTGGGGCAGGGACTCCTACGAGCAGTACTTC
.,once,TRBJ1-2,TRBV6-5,14,CASRRPLVGYGYTF,TGTGCCAGCAGGCGGCCCCTGGTTGGGTATGGCTACACCTTC
.,once,TRBJ1-5,TRBV7-3,13,CASSLGRDQPQHF,TGTGCCAGCAGCTTAGGCAGGGATCAGCCCCAGCATTTT
.,.,TRBJ2-1,TRBV18,13,CASSRSKPNEQFF,TGTGCCAGCTCCCGCTCAAAGCCCAATGAGCAGTTCTTC
.,.,TRBJ1-1,TRBV5-4,13,CASSFTGNTEAFF,TGTGCCAGCAGCTTTACGGGGAACACTGAAGCTTTCTTT
.,.,TRBJ2-7,TRBV25-1,15,CASSEWGDSSYEQYF,TGTGCCAGCAGTGAATGGGGGGACAGTTCCTACGAGCAGTACTTC
TRBD2,.,TRBJ2-7,TRBV19,15,CASSIVAGVRNEQYF,TGTGCCAGTAGTATTGTGGCGGGGGTTAGGAACGAGCAGTACTTC
.,.,TRBJ1-4,TRBV6-5,14,CASSTTAYNEKLFF,TGTGCCAGCAGTACGACAGCCTATAATGAAAAACTGTTTTTT
.,.,TRBJ1-2,TRBV4-1,18,CASRGLPVGVVGVHGYTF,TGCGCCAGCAGGGGGCTCCCGGTAGGAGTCGTCGGTGTTCATGGCTACACCTTC
.,once,TRBJ2-1,TRBV4-1,13,CASSQALYNEQFF,TGCGCCAGCAGCCAAGCCCTCTACAATGAGCAGTTCTTC
TRBD1,once,TRBJ1-2,TRBV9,17,CASSADRDRGKDYGYTF,TGTGCCAGCAGCGCCGACCGGGACAGGGGAAAAGACTATGGCTACACCTTC
.,.,TRBJ2-1,TRBV7-9,12,CASSFRLNEQFF,TGTGCCAGCAGCTTCCGTTTGAATGAGCAGTTCTTC
TRBD1,.,TRBJ1-1,TRBV11-3,15,CASSWAGGAGTEAFF,TGTGCCAGCAGCTGGGCAGGGGGCGCGGGGACTGAAGCTTTCTTT
TRBD1,.,TRBJ1-2,TRBV13,17,CASSSDRGGILGYGYTF,TGTGCCAGCAGCTCAGACAGGGGGGGAATACTTGGCTATGGCTACACCTTC
.,.,TRBJ2-1,TRBV9,16,CASSVDPRASSYEQFF,TGTGCCAGCAGCGTAGACCCACGGGCTAGCAGCTATGAGCAGTTCTTC
TRBD2,.,TRBJ2-4,TRBV11-2,19,CASSLLFAVAGGGGNIQYF,TGTGCCAGCAGCTTACTTTTCGCGGTAGCGGGAGGTGGTGGTAACATTCAGTACTTC
.,.,TRBJ1-2,TRBV2,15,CASSEKSGTPSGYTF,TGTGCCAGCAGTGAAAAGTCGGGGACACCCTCGGGCTACACCTTC
.,.,TRBJ2-7,TRBV11-2,14,CASSPRENRYEQYF,TGTGCCAGCAGCCCACGGGAGAATCGCTACGAGCAGTACTTC
TRBD2,.,TRBJ2-1,TRBV9,18,CASSTHLFSSGRSIEQFF,TGTGCCAGCAGCACCCACCTTTTTAGTAGCGGGAGATCTATTGAGCAGTTCTTC
TRBD2,.,TRBJ2-2,TRBV7-8,17,CASSFTLAGGSTGELFF,TGTGCCAGCAGCTTCACCCTAGCGGGAGGGAGTACCGGGGAGCTGTTTTTT
.,.,TRBJ2-3,TRBV7-9,17,CASSSPPGGRGADTQYF,TGTGCCAGCAGTTCTCCCCCCGGGGGGCGTGGGGCAGATACGCAGTATTTT
.,.,TRBJ2-1,TRBV6-5,16,CASSFSTGPKGAEQFF,TGTGCCAGCAGTTTCTCGACAGGACCGAAAGGCGCGGAGCAGTTCTTC
TRBD1,once,TRBJ1-1,TRBV5-4,17,CASSPGWVTGSYTEAFF,TGTGCCAGCAGCCCCGGGTGGGTGACAGGGTCGTACACTGAAGCTTTCTTT
TRBD1,.,TRBJ2-1,TRBV29-1,14,CSVPGQGVYNEQFF,TGCAGCGTCCCGGGACAGGGTGTTTACAATGAGCAGTTCTTC
.,.,TRBJ1-1,TRBV5-6,12,CASSFTATGAFF,TGTGCCAGCAGCTTTACGGCCACAGGGGCTTTCTTT
.,.,TRBJ2-7,TRBV21-1,16,CASSGTPGESSYEQYF,TGTGCCAGCTCAGGGACCCCAGGGGAGTCCTCCTACGAGCAGTACTTC
.,.,TRBJ1-4,TRBV30,14,CAWHGGAANEKLFF,TGTGCCTGGCATGGGGGGGCGGCTAATGAAAAACTGTTTTTT
TRBD2,.,TRBJ2-2,TRBV27,15,CASSFIAGDTGELFF,TGTGCCAGCAGTTTTATAGCGGGAGACACCGGGGAGCTGTTTTTT
.,.,TRBJ1-1,TRBV2,13,CASNADVGAEAFF,TGTGCCAGCAACGCGGACGTCGGGGCTGAAGCTTTCTTT
.,.,TRBJ1-3,TRBV11-2,16,CASSLVARPSGNTIYF,TGTGCCAGCAGCTTAGTTGCCAGGCCCTCTGGAAACACCATATATTTT
.,.,TRBJ1-1,TRBV7-9,15,CASRFKQDMNTEAFF,TGTGCCAGCAGATTTAAACAGGACATGAACACTGAAGCTTTCTTT
TRBD1,.,TRBJ1-2,TRBV7-2,14,CASSLAPAGGGYTF,TGTGCCAGCAGCTTAGCCCCGGCAGGGGGCGGCTACACCTTC
.,.,TRBJ2-2,TRBV7-9,14,CASTAQENTGELFF,TGTGCCTCAACCGCACAGGAGAACACCGGGGAGCTGTTTTTT
.,.,TRBJ2-3,TRBV5-8,17,CASSLGTGYYSTDTQYF,TGTGCCAGCAGCTTGGGCACGGGATATTACAGCACAGATACGCAGTATTTT
TRBD2,.,TRBJ2-3,TRBV10-1,15,CASSRGSSSTDTQYF,TGCGCCAGCAGTCGCGGGAGTTCTAGCACAGATACGCAGTATTTT
TRBD2,.,TRBJ2-1,TRBV9,17,CASSPKIPGLGVNEQFF,TGTGCCAGCAGTCCCAAGATACCGGGACTAGGGGTTAATGAGCAGTTCTTC
.,.,TRBJ1-2,TRBV9,14,CASSVSGSGGGYTF,TGTGCCAGCAGCGTGTCAGGGTCAGGCGGCGGCTACACCTTC
.,.,TRBJ2-2,TRBV7-9,16,CASSLDGFREAGELFF,TGTGCCAGCAGCCTTGACGGGTTCCGTGAGGCCGGGGAGCTGTTTTTT
.,.,TRBJ2-3,TRBV2,12,CASSVRMDTQYF,TGTGCCAGCAGTGTCAGGATGGATACGCAGTATTTT
.,.,TRBJ1-4,TRBV27,15,CASSPAVLRGEKLFF,TGTGCCAGCAGTCCCGCGGTCCTCCGGGGAGAAAAACTGTTTTTT
.,.,TRBJ1-5,TRBV27,18,CASSLIPPGSYSNQPQHF,TGTGCCAGCAGTTTAATCCCCCCAGGGTCCTATAGCAATCAGCCCCAGCATTTT
TRBD1,.,TRBJ1-2,TRBV2,13,CASKGQEGYGYTF,TGTGCCAGCAAGGGACAGGAGGGGTATGGCTACACCTTC
TRBD1,.,TRBJ1-4,TRBV19,13,CATGTGAAEKLFF,TGTGCCACCGGGACAGGGGCTGCTGAAAAACTGTTTTTT
.,.,TRBJ2-5,TRBV9,18,CASSVGGLMRDELETQYF,TGTGCCAGCAGCGTAGGGGGACTCATGCGGGATGAGCTGGAGACCCAGTACTTC
.,once,TRBJ2-7,TRBV4-1,13,CASSQTGSYEQYF,TGCGCCAGCAGCCAAACAGGGTCCTACGAGCAGTACTTC
TRBD2,.,TRBJ2-3,TRBV19,15,CASSTTSGPTDTQYF,TGTGCCAGTAGTACGACTAGCGGGCCGACAGATACGCAGTATTTT
.,.,TRBJ1-2,TRBV9,14,CASSPLRAGVGYTF,TGTGCCAGCAGCCCCCTCAGGGCGGGGGTAGGCTACACCTTC
.,.,TRBJ1-3,TRBV9,15,CASSSKGVAGNTIYF,TGTGCCAGCAGCTCGAAGGGGGTAGCTGGAAACACCATATATTTT
TRBD2,.,TRBJ2-3,TRBV27,16,CASIQEGLAGGREQYF,TGTGCCAGCATCCAAGAGGGACTAGCGGGAGGGCGCGAGCAGTATTTT
TRBD2,.,TRBJ2-1,TRBV14,16,CASSQGGTSWLGEQFF,TGTGCCAGCAGCCAAGGGGGGACTAGCTGGTTGGGTGAGCAGTTCTTC
TRBD2,.,TRBJ2-1,TRBV29-1,14,CSVIAGGAYNEQFF,TGCAGCGTTATAGCGGGAGGGGCCTACAATGAGCAGTTCTTC
.,.,TRBJ1-2,TRBV6-5,15,CASSYSGTGDYGYTF,TGTGCCAGCAGTTACTCGGGGACTGGGGACTATGGCTACACCTTC